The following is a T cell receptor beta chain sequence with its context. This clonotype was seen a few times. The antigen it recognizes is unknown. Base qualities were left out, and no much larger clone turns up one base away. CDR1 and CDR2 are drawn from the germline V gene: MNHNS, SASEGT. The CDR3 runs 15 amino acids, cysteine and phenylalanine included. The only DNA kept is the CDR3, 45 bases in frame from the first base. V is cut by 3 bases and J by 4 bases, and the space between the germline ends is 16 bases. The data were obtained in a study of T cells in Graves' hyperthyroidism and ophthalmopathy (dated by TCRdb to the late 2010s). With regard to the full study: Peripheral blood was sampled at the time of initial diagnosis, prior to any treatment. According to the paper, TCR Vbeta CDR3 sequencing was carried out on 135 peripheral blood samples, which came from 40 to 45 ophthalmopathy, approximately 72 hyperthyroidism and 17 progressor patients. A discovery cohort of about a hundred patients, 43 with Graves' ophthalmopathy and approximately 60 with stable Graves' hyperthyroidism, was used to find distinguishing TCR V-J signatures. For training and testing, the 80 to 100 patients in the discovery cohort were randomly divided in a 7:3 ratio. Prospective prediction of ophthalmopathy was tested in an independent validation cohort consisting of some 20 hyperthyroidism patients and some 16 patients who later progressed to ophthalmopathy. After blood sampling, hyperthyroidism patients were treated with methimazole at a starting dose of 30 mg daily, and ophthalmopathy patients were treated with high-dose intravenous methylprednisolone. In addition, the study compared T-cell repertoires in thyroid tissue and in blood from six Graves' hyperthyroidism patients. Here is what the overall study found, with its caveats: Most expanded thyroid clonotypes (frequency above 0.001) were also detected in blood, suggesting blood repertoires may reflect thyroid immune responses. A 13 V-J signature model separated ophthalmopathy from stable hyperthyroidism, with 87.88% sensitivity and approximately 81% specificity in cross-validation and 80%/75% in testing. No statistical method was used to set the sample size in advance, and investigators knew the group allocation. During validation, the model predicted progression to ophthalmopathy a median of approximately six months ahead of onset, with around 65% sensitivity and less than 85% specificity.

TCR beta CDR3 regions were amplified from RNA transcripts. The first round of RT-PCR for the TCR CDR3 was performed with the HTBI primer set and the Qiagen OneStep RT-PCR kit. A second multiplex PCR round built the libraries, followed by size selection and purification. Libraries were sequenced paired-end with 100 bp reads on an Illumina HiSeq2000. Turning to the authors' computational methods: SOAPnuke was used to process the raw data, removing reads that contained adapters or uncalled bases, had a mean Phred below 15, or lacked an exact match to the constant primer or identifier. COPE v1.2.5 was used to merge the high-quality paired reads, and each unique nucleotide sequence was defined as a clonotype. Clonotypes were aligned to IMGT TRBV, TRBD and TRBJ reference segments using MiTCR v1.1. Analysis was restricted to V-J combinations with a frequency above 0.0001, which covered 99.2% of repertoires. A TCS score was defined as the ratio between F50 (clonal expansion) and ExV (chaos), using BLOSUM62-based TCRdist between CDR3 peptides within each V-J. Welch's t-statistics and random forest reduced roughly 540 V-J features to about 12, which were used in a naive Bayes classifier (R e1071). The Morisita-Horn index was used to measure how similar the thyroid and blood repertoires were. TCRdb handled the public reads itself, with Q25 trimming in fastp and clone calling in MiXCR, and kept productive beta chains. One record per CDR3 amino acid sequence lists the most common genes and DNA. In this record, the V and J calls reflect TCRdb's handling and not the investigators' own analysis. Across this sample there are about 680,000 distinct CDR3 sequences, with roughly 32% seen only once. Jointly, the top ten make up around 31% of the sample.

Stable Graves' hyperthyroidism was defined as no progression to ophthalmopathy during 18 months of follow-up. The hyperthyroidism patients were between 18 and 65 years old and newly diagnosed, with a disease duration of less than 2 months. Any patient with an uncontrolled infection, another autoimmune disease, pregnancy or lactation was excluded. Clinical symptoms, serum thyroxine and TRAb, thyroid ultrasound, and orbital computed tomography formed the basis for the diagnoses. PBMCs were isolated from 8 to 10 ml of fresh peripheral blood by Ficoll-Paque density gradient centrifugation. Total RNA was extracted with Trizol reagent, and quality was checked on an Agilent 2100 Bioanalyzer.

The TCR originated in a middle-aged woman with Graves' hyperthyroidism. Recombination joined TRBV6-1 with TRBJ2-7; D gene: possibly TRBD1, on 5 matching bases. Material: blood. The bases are TGTGCCAGCAGTGACTGGCAGCGACAGACGTACGAGCAGTACTTC. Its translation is CASSDWQRQTYEQYF.